The sequence of this T cell receptor beta chain was determined in a study of T cell responses to AZD1222 COVID-19 vaccine (dated by TCRdb to about 2021). For the study in its entirety: TCR sequencing covered fewer than 250 trial participants: 200 to 220 given two doses of AZD1222 and 26 given two doses of MenACWY control vaccine. Trial participants were enrolled into age subgroups of 18-55, 56-69 and 70-plus years, which contained 148, 28 and 57 TCR-sequenced participants, respectively.

Sample time point, as interpreted from the label and publication: about 28 days (+/-7) after the second vaccine dose. AZD1222 recipients with second doses at about 4 weeks or about 12 weeks were pooled, because spike-specific TCR depth and breadth did not differ between schedules. Vaccinee samples came from UK trials COV001 and COV002, including a single-blind randomized controlled phase 2/3 trial of AZD1222 (ChAdOx1 nCoV-19) in healthy adults. Trial participant PBMC samples were collected at day 0 and day 28 after the second dose for TCRbeta chain sequencing. With respect to this clone: Its cognate antigen has yet to be identified. The input lacks base qualities; no much larger clone sits a single base away.

Beyond this particular receptor, the publication reports: Because no samples from the day 14 peak response were available, repertoires could be characterized only after the peak T cell response. The 56-69-year group was small, and its depth increase did not reach significance, likely because of low power. Conclusions about previously exposed vaccinees are limited, since just six AZD1222 recipients were seropositive for SARS-CoV-2 at baseline. The vaccine-associated CD4 TCRs covered the entire spike protein, and the dominant responses fell in regions 160-218 and 743-854. Epitopes outside the regions mutated in the B.1.351 and B.1.1.7 variants were reportedly recognized by nearly half of the unique spike-specific TCRs. Participants were mostly white British, with more females than males. The authors suggested clonal diversity may have been underestimated. After two AZD1222 doses, spike-specific TCR breadth and depth were significantly higher than at day 0 and than in MenACWY recipients.

The CDR3 regions of human TCRbeta chains were subjected to immunosequencing. In the original analysis: Repertoire TCRs were checked for matches against a reference library of SARS-CoV-2-specific TCRs that had been generated using the MIRA antigen-specificity platform. Breadth was defined as the fraction of unique TCRs that were SARS-CoV-2-associated, and depth was defined as the fraction of total T cells that were SARS-CoV-2-associated. Using the MIRA data, each spike-specific TCR was mapped to the spike region that the TCR reacts to and placed in a CD4 or CD8 class. Log10-transformed breadth and depth values were compared by one-way ANOVA with Sidak's multiple comparisons tests. Sourced from immuneACCESS, this table was stored by TCRdb with only in-frame sequences that have V and J called. A share of the clones is absent; for the studies checked, an unresolved V gene accounts for under half, and the remainder has no known explanation. That table is the source of V, J and clone size, and D and trimming were worked out from the DNA. The sample has fewer than 95,000 clones on record, around nine tenths of them singletons. Together, the top ten hold approximately 5% of the sample.

The germline V gene yields SGHVS for CDR1 and FQNEAQ for CDR2. For this chain, trimming is 4 bases at the V end and 7 bases at the J end, and the number of junction bases without a gene match is 11. From the cysteine through the phenylalanine, the CDR3 covers 16 amino acids. Just the 48-base CDR3 DNA is kept, in frame starting at base 1. Sequenced here: peripheral blood, sampled 28 days after the second AZD1222 dose. The TCR comes from an adult who received the AZD1222 COVID-19 vaccine. The V gene is TRBV7-8 and the J gene is TRBJ2-1, with TRBD1 identical over 9 junction bases. The nucleotide sequence is TGTGCCAGCAGCTCGTCCGGGACAGGGTTAAGGAATGAGCAGTTCTTC. Translated, this is CASSSSGTGLRNEQFF. The CDR3, completed at both ends by the reference TRBV7-8 and TRBJ2-1 genes, gives the full variable domain GAGVSQSPRYKVAKRGQDVALRCDPISGHVSLFWYQQALGQGPEFLTYFQNEAQLDKSGLPSDRFFAERPEGSVSTLKIQRTQQEDSAVYLCASSSSGTGLRNEQFFGPGTRLTVL.